A selection of T cell receptor beta chains follows, all from one sample in a study of radiation and T cells in renal cell carcinoma. Profiling relied on immunoSEQ multiplex PCR, and the TCRdb table lists in-frame clones only, not all of them. This sample has about 91,000 clones; over 75% occur once, and the top ten carry approximately 6.4%. The sample in question was blood, obtained from a patient whose treatment included radiotherapy and nephrectomy. All receptors come from a man aged 60 to 69 with renal cell carcinoma. CDR3s include the opening cysteine and the closing phenylalanine or tryptophan. D genes are given only for firm matches. Clone size, where shown, is once, few, many, or a class for clones that have expanded.

CDR3: CASSLRGGSADEQFF
DNA: TGTGCCAGCAGCTTAAGGGGCGGGAGCGCGGATGAGCAGTTCTTC
D: TRBD2
size: NA
J: TRBJ2-1
V: TRBV7-3

CDR3: CASSPGRYTEAFF
DNA: TGTGCCAGCAGCCCGGGACGGTACACTGAAGCTTTCTTT
D: NA
size: NA
J: TRBJ1-1
V: TRBV5-6

CDR3: CASSVTVMNTEAFF
DNA: TGTGCCAGCAGCGTGACAGTGATGAACACTGAAGCTTTCTTT
D: NA
size: NA
J: TRBJ1-1
V: TRBV2

CDR3: CASSLSFGQSNQPQHF
DNA: TGTGCCAGCAGTTTATCGTTCGGACAGAGCAATCAGCCCCAGCATTTT
D: NA
size: NA
J: TRBJ1-5
V: TRBV27

CDR3: CASSSRLTGGPYEQYF
DNA: TGTGCCAGCAGTTCCCGCCTGACGGGGGGTCCCTACGAGCAGTACTTC
D: TRBD2
size: NA
J: TRBJ2-7
V: TRBV27

CDR3: CAISEDGSGTMMQFF
DNA: TGTGCCATCAGTGAGGACGGGTCCGGTACAATGATGCAGTTCTTC
D: NA
size: NA
J: TRBJ2-1
V: TRBV10-3

CDR3: CASSQTLGTEAFF
DNA: TGTGCCAGCAGCCAAACTCTGGGCACTGAAGCTTTCTTT
D: NA
size: NA
J: TRBJ1-1
V: TRBV14

CDR3: CASSIGAGTKSEAFF
DNA: TGTGCCAGCAGTATTGGGGCCGGGACTAAATCTGAAGCTTTCTTT
D: NA
size: NA
J: TRBJ1-1
V: TRBV28

CDR3: CSGRTRGGTDTQYF
DNA: TGCAGCGGCCGAACGCGGGGTGGCACAGATACGCAGTATTTT
D: NA
size: NA
J: TRBJ2-3
V: TRBV29-1

CDR3: CASGRTGGPDTQYF
DNA: TGTGCCAGCGGGAGGACAGGGGGCCCAGATACGCAGTATTTT
D: TRBD1
size: NA
J: TRBJ2-3
V: TRBV6-5

CDR3: CASSLWSGSSYEQYF
DNA: TGTGCCAGCAGCTTATGGTCGGGGAGCTCCTACGAGCAGTACTTC
D: NA
size: NA
J: TRBJ2-7
V: TRBV7-3

CDR3: CASSPPLGTGRTGELFF
DNA: TGTGCCAGCAGCCCCCCGCTCGGGACAGGGCGAACCGGGGAGCTGTTTTTT
D: TRBD1
size: NA
J: TRBJ2-2
V: TRBV9

CDR3: CASSLGMNTEAFF
DNA: TGTGCCAGCAGTTTGGGGATGAACACTGAAGCTTTCTTT
D: NA
size: NA
J: TRBJ1-1
V: TRBV28

CDR3: CASSQDFGAGSYNEQFF
DNA: TGCGCCAGCAGCCAAGATTTTGGCGCGGGCTCCTACAATGAGCAGTTCTTC
D: NA
size: once
J: TRBJ2-1
V: TRBV4-1

CDR3: CASSSPGVDTEAFF
DNA: TGTGCCAGTAGTTCGCCGGGGGTGGACACTGAAGCTTTCTTT
D: NA
size: few
J: TRBJ1-1
V: TRBV19

CDR3: CASRGNQGANTEAFF
DNA: TGCGCCAGCAGGGGGAACCAGGGGGCGAACACTGAAGCTTTCTTT
D: TRBD1
size: few
J: TRBJ1-1
V: TRBV10-2

CDR3: CASNGRGTGELFF
DNA: TGTGCCAGCAACGGCAGGGGTACCGGGGAGCTGTTTTTT
D: NA
size: NA
J: TRBJ2-2
V: TRBV28

CDR3: CASRRGSGVFEQFF
DNA: TGCGCCAGCAGGCGAGGCTCAGGGGTGTTTGAGCAGTTCTTC
D: NA
size: NA
J: TRBJ2-1
V: TRBV10-2

CDR3: CASSLPGRAYEQYF
DNA: TGTGCCAGCAGCTTACCGGGACGGGCCTACGAGCAGTACTTC
D: NA
size: NA
J: TRBJ2-7
V: TRBV6-5

CDR3: CASSPGTSGSSETQYF
DNA: TGCGCCAGCAGCCCCGGGACTAGCGGGAGTAGCGAGACCCAGTACTTC
D: TRBD2
size: once
J: TRBJ2-5
V: TRBV5-1

CDR3: CASSLGGSLIPSTDTQYF
DNA: TGTGCCAGCAGTTTAGGGGGATCCCTAATTCCTAGCACAGATACGCAGTATTTT
D: NA
size: once
J: TRBJ2-3
V: TRBV27

CDR3: CASSQERRETDTQYF
DNA: TGTGCCAGCAGCCAAGAACGCAGGGAGACAGATACGCAGTATTTT
D: NA
size: NA
J: TRBJ2-3
V: TRBV4-2

CDR3: CASSPGTSDLQQYF
DNA: TGTGCCAGCTCACCTGGGACTAGCGACCTACAGCAGTACTTC
D: TRBD2
size: once
J: TRBJ2-7
V: TRBV18

CDR3: CAISEPQGPAGVPYEQYF
DNA: TGTGCCATCAGTGAGCCACAGGGGCCAGCGGGAGTCCCCTACGAGCAGTACTTC
D: NA
size: NA
J: TRBJ2-7
V: TRBV10-3

CDR3: CSVSDRNYGYTF
DNA: TGCAGCGTTTCGGACAGAAACTATGGCTACACCTTC
D: NA
size: NA
J: TRBJ1-2
V: TRBV29-1

CDR3: CASSQDAGTGGEKLFF
DNA: TGCGCCAGCAGCCAAGATGCCGGGACAGGGGGTGAAAAACTGTTTTTT
D: TRBD1
size: NA
J: TRBJ1-4
V: TRBV4-1

CDR3: CAISGPRQGNPSTDTQYF
DNA: TGTGCCATCAGTGGCCCCCGACAGGGGAATCCTAGCACAGATACGCAGTATTTT
D: TRBD1
size: NA
J: TRBJ2-3
V: TRBV10-3

CDR3: CASISRGGDTIYF
DNA: TGTGCCAGCATCTCGAGGGGGGGGGACACCATATATTTT
D: NA
size: NA
J: TRBJ1-3
V: TRBV27

CDR3: CASSLAGQPNYGYTF
DNA: TGCGCCAGCAGCTTGGCGGGACAGCCCAACTATGGCTACACCTTC
D: TRBD1
size: NA
J: TRBJ1-2
V: TRBV5-1

CDR3: CSVSTGGGGKLFF
DNA: TGCAGCGTGTCGACAGGGGGTGGTGGAAAACTGTTTTTT
D: TRBD1
size: NA
J: TRBJ1-4
V: TRBV29-1

CDR3: CASSQRDRETQYF
DNA: TGCGCCAGCAGCCAAAGGGACAGGGAGACCCAGTACTTC
D: TRBD1
size: NA
J: TRBJ2-5
V: TRBV4-1

CDR3: CASSPDVSHNEQFF
DNA: TGTGCCAGCAGCCCAGACGTGTCCCACAATGAGCAGTTCTTC
D: NA
size: once
J: TRBJ2-1
V: TRBV7-9

CDR3: CASSIMASGRDTQYF
DNA: TGTGCCAGTAGTATAATGGCTAGCGGGAGGGATACGCAGTATTTT
D: TRBD2
size: NA
J: TRBJ2-3
V: TRBV19

CDR3: CASGLAPRDRGEQYF
DNA: TGTGCTAGTGGTTTGGCGCCCAGGGACAGGGGGGAGCAGTATTTT
D: TRBD1
size: NA
J: TRBJ2-3
V: TRBV12-5

CDR3: CASSLRGDEKLFF
DNA: TGTGCCAGCAGCTTACGGGGAGATGAAAAACTGTTTTTT
D: NA
size: NA
J: TRBJ1-4
V: TRBV7-2

CDR3: CASSAGTGLREKLFF
DNA: TGTGCCAGCAGCGCCGGGACAGGGCTTCGTGAAAAACTGTTTTTT
D: TRBD1
size: few
J: TRBJ1-4
V: TRBV9

CDR3: CASSSNGDAAQYF
DNA: TGCGCCAGCAGCTCAAACGGGGACGCGGCACAGTATTTT
D: NA
size: NA
J: TRBJ2-3
V: TRBV5-1

CDR3: CASSLVQGNNVLTF
DNA: TGTGCCAGCAGCTTGGTGCAGGGGAACAACGTCCTGACTTTC
D: NA
size: NA
J: TRBJ2-6
V: TRBV5-5

CDR3: CASSFRRPSTDTQYF
DNA: TGTGCCAGCAGCTTCCGGCGGCCTAGCACAGATACGCAGTATTTT
D: NA
size: NA
J: TRBJ2-3
V: TRBV7-8

CDR3: CASSLVRVQTGELFF
DNA: TGTGCCAGCAGCTTAGTTAGAGTACAGACCGGGGAGCTGTTTTTT
D: NA
size: NA
J: TRBJ2-2
V: TRBV7-8

CDR3: CSVEAEWRTEAFF
DNA: TGCAGCGTTGAAGCAGAGTGGAGGACTGAAGCTTTCTTT
D: NA
size: NA
J: TRBJ1-1
V: TRBV29-1

CDR3: CASSPTTRGLGQPQHF
DNA: TGTGCCAGCAGTCCGACGACCAGGGGGCTGGGTCAGCCCCAGCATTTT
D: TRBD1
size: NA
J: TRBJ1-5
V: TRBV28

CDR3: CASSQSTGRAFF
DNA: TGTGCCAGCAGCCAATCAACAGGAAGAGCTTTCTTT
D: NA
size: NA
J: TRBJ1-1
V: TRBV14

CDR3: CAWNRRIGGYTF
DNA: TGTGCCTGGAACAGGCGGATTGGTGGCTACACCTTC
D: NA
size: few
J: TRBJ1-2
V: TRBV30

CDR3: CASSVDQGEGFGEQYF
DNA: TGTGCCAGCAGCGTAGACCAAGGGGAGGGCTTCGGGGAGCAGTACTTC
D: TRBD2
size: NA
J: TRBJ2-7
V: TRBV9

CDR3: CASSRKRPQETQYF
DNA: TGTGCCAGCAGCAGGAAGCGGCCACAAGAGACCCAGTACTTC
D: NA
size: NA
J: TRBJ2-5
V: TRBV28

CDR3: CASSNIGDSNQPQHF
DNA: TGTGCCAGTAGTAATATAGGCGATAGCAATCAGCCCCAGCATTTT
D: NA
size: NA
J: TRBJ1-5
V: TRBV19

CDR3: CASSLQRDSTDTQYF
DNA: TGTGCCAGCAGCTTACAGCGGGACAGCACAGATACGCAGTATTTT
D: TRBD2
size: NA
J: TRBJ2-3
V: TRBV7-3

CDR3: CASSESGLSYEQYF
DNA: TGCGCCAGCAGCGAGAGCGGGCTCTCCTACGAGCAGTACTTC
D: NA
size: NA
J: TRBJ2-7
V: TRBV5-1

CDR3: CASSPRTDGYEQYF
DNA: TGTGCCAGCAGCCCCCGGACAGACGGGTACGAGCAGTACTTC
D: NA
size: NA
J: TRBJ2-7
V: TRBV7-2

CDR3: CSVEYQVPPRETQYF
DNA: TGCAGCGTTGAATACCAGGTCCCTCCCCGAGAGACCCAGTACTTC
D: NA
size: NA
J: TRBJ2-5
V: TRBV29-1

CDR3: CASSESGWGTSGIETQYF
DNA: TGCGCCAGCAGTGAGTCGGGCTGGGGGACTAGCGGGATCGAGACCCAGTACTTC
D: TRBD2
size: few
J: TRBJ2-5
V: TRBV10-1

CDR3: CASSPGTSSQETQYF
DNA: TGTGCCAGCAGCCCCGGGACTAGCAGCCAAGAGACCCAGTACTTC
D: TRBD2
size: NA
J: TRBJ2-5
V: TRBV11-3

CDR3: CASSLDRGDTQYF
DNA: TGTGCCAGCAGCTTGGATAGGGGAGATACGCAGTATTTT
D: NA
size: NA
J: TRBJ2-3
V: TRBV5-4

CDR3: CATRPGEYNEQFF
DNA: TGTGCCACCCGACCGGGAGAATACAATGAGCAGTTCTTC
D: NA
size: NA
J: TRBJ2-1
V: TRBV27

CDR3: CASLFTSGLQETQYF
DNA: TGTGCCAGCCTCTTCACTAGCGGGTTGCAAGAGACCCAGTACTTC
D: TRBD2
size: NA
J: TRBJ2-5
V: TRBV25-1